This TCR beta chain was captured by sequencing in a study of CD8+ T cells in alopecia areata. Whole-study results and caveats: Compared with normal scalp, lesional scalp had higher clonality and more expanded CD8+ clones.

CDR3 size: 15 residues. Trimming took off 3 bases at V and 0 bases at J, with 9 bases between the two ends. From germline, CDR1 is LNHDA and CDR2 SQIVND (reference sequence). This sample's treatment: oral pan-JAK inhibitor, 5-10 mg twice daily. Extraction of RNA preceded its reverse transcription into cDNA, which served as the sequencing template. Assay used: immunoSEQ multiplex PCR; TCRdb lists only in-frame clones, some missing. This sample has about 150,000 clones, with roughly 50% found just once. About this clone itself: Its antigen remains unknown.

The rearrangement uses TRBV19 and TRBJ1-5, with D hard to call. The TCR was taken from a human donor with alopecia areata. The sequencing here drew on CD8+ T cells sorted from blood, taken at week 4, from a patient treated with tofacitinib. The CDR3 is CASSITPYSNQPQHF. The CDR3 DNA reads TGTGCCAGTAGTATTACGCCTTATAGCAATCAGCCCCAGCATTTT.